This T cell receptor (beta chain) was sequenced for a study of identical twins. This clonotype has only a few counts. Per the germline V gene, CDR1 is SGHRS and CDR2 is YFSETQ. The V and J ends lost 1 base and 0 bases respectively, with 14 bases between them. The CDR3 runs 17 residues. From the 5' RACE reads, TCRdb called clonotypes with MiXCR, one entry per CDR3 protein. The sample consists of just under 550,000 distinct CDR3 sequences, over 12% of them appearing once. The same sample was also used in a study of yellow fever vaccine responses in identical twins.

J is TRBJ2-1 and V is TRBV5-1, with D perhaps TRBD2 (6 bases). Sequenced sample: CD4+ T cells sorted from blood. The TCR sequence derives from a woman in her late teens or twenties in good health. The CDR3 reads CASSLPLAVPSYNEQFF. CDR3 nucleotide sequence: TGCGCCAGCAGCTTGCCGTTAGCGGTCCCCTCCTACAATGAGCAGTTCTTC.